Following are 21 T cell receptor beta chains from one sample sequenced in a study of CD8+ T cells in alopecia areata. Once RNA had been extracted, it was reverse transcribed into cDNA to act as the sequencing template. Clones were read by immunoSEQ multiplex PCR, and TCRdb kept only the in-frame ones, dropping some. The repertoire consists of over 100,000 clones, none detected only once. Source material: lesional skin. These receptor sequences come from a C3H/HeJ mouse with alopecia areata. The strain's MHC type: H2-k.

Regarding this clone: Mouse gene names apply. The CDR3 reads CAWSRLTGSNSDYTF. The part of the CDR3 DNA that was read is TGTGCCTGGAGCCGACTGACAGGGTCAAACTCC. The chain uses TRBV31 and TRBJ1-2; 7 nucleotides align to TRBD1. The read comes to an end 4 residues before the CDR3 does, leaving the germline J gene to fill in the end. Trimming cost V 3 bases and J 0 bases; bases outside gene matches: 7. Germline V gene data show CDR1 as GKSSPN and CDR2 as SITVG. The CDR3 length is 15 residues.

This clone ranks as large. The gene names given are mouse names. The CDR3 end falls 4 residues outside the read, so it is completed with the germline J gene. This chain uses TRBV19 with TRBJ2-3, with 7 bases matching TRBD2. The trim removed 0 bases at V and 0 bases at J, leaving 1 base unmatched. This CDR3 is built from 15 residues. From germline, CDR1 is FNHDT and CDR2 SITEND (reference sequence). The CDR3 DNA, read in part, is TGTGCCAGCAGTATAGGGGGGGGTAGTGCAGAA. Translating it yields CASSIGGGSAE. The entire CDR3 protein is CASSIGGGSAETLYF.

About this clone: Any gene name here is a mouse gene name. The CDR3 end falls 4 residues outside the read, so it is completed with the germline J gene. The rearrangement uses TRBV13-3 and TRBJ2-5; a possible D gene is TRBD2 (7 bases). CDR1 is NNHDY, CDR2 SYVADS, per germline. The CDR3 has 14 amino acids. The CDR3 spells CASSDAGGRDTQYF. Incomplete CDR3 DNA: TGTGCCAGCAGTGATGCCGGGGGGCGCGAC.

There are a few counts of this clone. The listed genes are named as in mouse. With the read ending 4 residues before the CDR3 end, the germline J gene is used to fill in that end. The chain carries TRBV1 and TRBJ2-4, with a tentative D call TRBD1 (6 bases). The CDR3 runs to 14 residues. CDR1 is NSQYPW and CDR2 is LRSPGD in the germline V gene (reference sequence). Trimming took off 4 bases at V and 2 bases at J, with 10 bases between the two ends. The CDR3 bases that were read are TGCACCTGCAGTGGAGGGGACAATCAAAAC. Amino acid sequence: CTCSGGDNQN. The entire CDR3 sequence reads CTCSGGDNQNTLYF.

A few counts support this clone. A mismatch at residue 13 separates the TCRdb protein from the translated DNA, so the protein presented here was translated from the DNA. Gene names refer to mouse genes. The observed sequence ends 3 residues before the CDR3 terminus, with the missing tail filled in from the germline J gene. The chain has TRBV13-3 and TRBJ1-3; TRBD1 aligns across 7 bases. This CDR3 contains 16 residues. Per germline, CDR1 NNHDY and CDR2 SYVADS. V lost 3 bases, J lost 0 bases, and 6 bases stayed unmatched. Partial CDR3 DNA: TGTGCCAGCAGTGGGGAGGGGGCAGATTCTGGAAATACG. This sequence encodes CASSGEGADSGNT. The CDR3 reads in full as CASSGEGADSGNTLYF.

This clone occurred a few times. These gene names are mouse names. The read falls 4 residues short of the CDR3 end, and the missing part is taken from the germline J gene. V usage is TRBV13-3 and J usage is TRBJ2-3, with D possibly matching TRBD1 (6 bases). The CDR3 loop spans 13 amino acids. V was pared by 4 bases and J by 4 bases, with 10 bases between. Germline V lookup: CDR1 NNHDY, CDR2 SYVADS. This CDR3 reads CASSQGNPETLYF. The CDR3 bases that were read are TGTGCCAGCAGTCAGGGGAACCCAGAA.

This clone has a handful of counts. Germline and genes: mouse. CDR3 bases read: TGTGCCAGCAGCCCGGACTGGGGGGGATCTAGTGCAGAA. Its protein product is CASSPDWGGSSAE. The whole CDR3 reads CASSPDWGGSSAETLYF. The chain couples TRBV14 to TRBJ2-3, with 12 bases identical to TRBD2. The read ends 4 residues early relative to the CDR3; the germline J gene fills the gap. The CDR3 is made up of 17 amino acids. Trimming took 5 bases from V and 0 from J; bases not matched to a gene: 7. Germline-derived CDR1 and CDR2 are SGHDT and FRDEAV.

This clone was recorded a few times. Mouse gene names and germline throughout. The read terminates 4 residues ahead of where the CDR3 ends, so the germline J gene completes it. This chain links TRBV13-1 with TRBJ2-2, with D perhaps TRBD1 (6 bases). The CDR3 is 12 residues long. V lost 7 bases to trimming and J lost 3 bases, with 7 bases between them. Germline V CDR1 and CDR2: NSHNY, SYGAGN. The sequenced CDR3 bases are TGTGCCAGCGAGGGGGACACCGGG. This translates into CASEGDTG. The CDR3 in full is CASEGDTGQLYF.

Concerning this clone itself: Gene labels here are mouse ones. With the read ending 4 residues before the CDR3 end, the germline J gene is used to fill in that end. The gene calls are TRBV5 and TRBJ2-4; D is ambiguous. This CDR3 is built from 16 residues. Germline V gives CDR1 LGHNA, CDR2 YNLKQL (reference sequence). Trimming took off 1 base at V and 0 bases at J, with 11 bases between the two ends. The covered CDR3 bases are TGTGCCAGCAGCCAAGTGGAAGGGTCTAGTCAAAAC. It encodes CASSQVEGSSQN. The CDR3 in full is CASSQVEGSSQNTLYF.

This clone has only a few counts. All gene names here are mouse names. The read is 4 residues too short to cover the CDR3 end, so that end is filled in from the germline J gene. The genes are TRBV19 and TRBJ1-1; 9 bases are shared with TRBD1. Germline CDR1 FNHDT, CDR2 SITEND (reference sequence). The CDR3 loop spans 14 amino acids. The V gene end was trimmed by 4 bases and the J gene end by 2 bases; junction bases not matched to a gene: 3. CDR3 DNA (partial): TGTGCCAGCAGTTACACAGGGGGCAACACA. Protein sequence: CASSYTGGNT. The entire CDR3 reads CASSYTGGNTEVFF.

Notes on this clone: The gene symbols are mouse symbols. The CDR3 end falls 4 residues outside the read, so it is completed with the germline J gene. The V and J genes are TRBV1 and TRBJ2-3; weak D call: TRBD1 (6 bases). This CDR3 spans 16 amino acids. Germline values: CDR1 NSQYPW, CDR2 LRSPGD (reference sequence). Trimming took 1 base from V and 1 from J, leaving 12 bases between them. The CDR3 is CTCSAVWGQGAETLYF. CDR3 DNA (partial): TGCACCTGCAGTGCAGTTTGGGGACAAGGTGCAGAA.

This clone was seen repeatedly, ten times or more. The listed genes are named as in mouse. Read coverage stops 4 residues before the CDR3 terminus; the germline J gene supplies the remainder. The chain recombines TRBV13-3 with TRBJ2-7; TRBD1 matches at 8 bases. Germline V gives CDR1 NNHDY, CDR2 SYVADS. This CDR3 is 14 amino acids long. The covered CDR3 bases are TGTGCCAGCAGTGAAGGTGACAGGGGTTAT. Translation: CASSEGDRGY. The entire CDR3 sequence reads CASSEGDRGYEQYF.

Worth noting for this clone: These gene names are mouse names. The CDR3 spells CASSRWDSNQDTQYF. The CDR3 bases that were read are TGTGCTAGCAGTAGATGGGACAGTAACCAAGAC. The gene calls are TRBV17 and TRBJ2-5; 7 bases line up with TRBD1. The sequenced fragment ends 4 residues before the CDR3 boundary, so the rest is inferred from the germline J gene. Germline lookup yields CDR1 MNHDT and CDR2 YYDKIL. This CDR3 region has 15 residues. The V gene end was trimmed by 2 bases and the J gene end by 0 bases; junction bases not matched to a gene: 2.

This clone has only a few counts. Genes and germline are mouse. The read falls 4 residues short of the CDR3 end, and the missing part is taken from the germline J gene. J is TRBJ1-1 and V is TRBV13-1, with D perhaps matching TRBD1 (6 bases). Trimming took off 2 bases at V and 1 base at J, with 12 bases between the two ends. Per germline, CDR1 NSHNY and CDR2 SYGAGN. The CDR3 length is 15 residues. CDR3 DNA, as far as it was read: TGTGCCAGCAGTGACCCCGGGACAATAAACACA. Protein: CASSDPGTINT. The complete CDR3 protein is CASSDPGTINTEVFF.

On this clone: Any gene name here is a mouse gene name. The sequence runs out 4 residues before the end of the CDR3; the remainder is reconstructed from the germline J gene. The chain has TRBV13-1 and TRBJ2-7, with 7 bases identical to TRBD1. The V gene's germline CDR1 is NSHNY and CDR2 SYGAGN. This CDR3 contains 12 residues. The covered CDR3 bases are TGTGCCAGCAGTATCACAGGGGAT. Translation gives CASSITGD. The entire CDR3 sequence reads CASSITGDEQYF.

This clone was recorded a few times. Gene names refer to mouse genes. The read falls 4 residues short of the CDR3 end, and the missing part is taken from the germline J gene. The J gene is TRBJ2-7, the V gene TRBV5; D is possibly TRBD2 (6 bases). The ends were cut back, 1 base at V and 0 bases at J, with 7 bases in the middle. CDR3 length: 14 amino acids. Germline V gene sequence: CDR1 LGHNA, CDR2 YNLKQL (reference sequence). The CDR3 region is CASSQVGVSYEQYF. The sequenced CDR3 bases are TGTGCCAGCAGCCAAGTGGGGGTCTCCTAT.

This clone turned up a few times. Genes here carry mouse names. The read stops 4 residues short of the end of the CDR3; the missing end is completed from the germline J gene. The same CDR3 also results from other DNA sequences found in this sample. V usage is TRBV1 and J usage is TRBJ2-1, with 10 bases fitting TRBD1. This CDR3 contains 14 residues. From germline, CDR1 is NSQYPW and CDR2 LRSPGD (reference sequence). Incomplete CDR3 DNA: TGCACCTGCAGTGCAGGACAGGGGGCCGCT. Translating gives CTCSAGQGAA. The CDR3 in full is CTCSAGQGAAEQFF.

This clone was seen many times. Mouse germline and gene names are used. Sequencing ends 4 residues short of the CDR3 end; the germline J gene provides the rest. The J gene is TRBJ2-1, the V gene TRBV13-3; no reliable D call. CDR1 is NNHDY and CDR2 is SYVADS in the germline V gene. The ends were cut back, 3 bases at V and 3 bases at J, with 10 bases in the middle. The CDR3 is made up of 14 amino acids. The CDR3 here is CASSGDNIYAEQFF. The sequenced part of the CDR3 DNA is TGTGCCAGCAGTGGAGACAACATCTATGCT.

The sample holds a few counts of this clone. Gene names are the mouse ones. The CDR3 is cut off 4 residues early in the read; its end comes from the germline J gene. This sequence joins TRBV13-3 and TRBJ2-4, with TRBD2 matching 13 bases. CDR3 length equals 15 residues. Per the germline V gene, CDR1 is NNHDY and CDR2 is SYVADS. This chain's CDR3 is CASSGTGGAGNTLYF. CDR3 bases read: TGTGCCAGCAGTGGGACTGGGGGGGCAGGAAAC.

As regards this clone: Genes and germline are mouse. The CDR3 end falls 4 residues outside the read, so it is completed with the germline J gene. This rearrangement joins TRBV1 to TRBJ2-5, with D tentatively TRBD1 (5 bases). V shed 3 bases and J shed 3 bases, with 10 bases lying between them. Germline lookup yields CDR1 NSQYPW and CDR2 LRSPGD (reference sequence). The CDR3 length is 14 residues. The chain's CDR3 is CTCSARTTQDTQYF. The CDR3 DNA, read in part, is TGCACCTGCAGTGCCCGGACAACTCAAGAC.

Regarding this clone: Mouse germline and gene names are used. The read ends 4 residues before the CDR3 terminus; that terminus is restored from the germline J gene. The chain carries TRBV13-3 and TRBJ2-3, with TRBD2 identical over 7 bases. Germline CDR1 NNHDY, CDR2 SYVADS. The CDR3 length is 15 residues. V lost 4 bases, J lost 1 base, and 6 bases stayed unmatched. CDR3 sequence reads: CASSMGLLGAETLYF. Incomplete CDR3 DNA: TGTGCCAGCAGTATGGGACTGCTAGGTGCAGAA.